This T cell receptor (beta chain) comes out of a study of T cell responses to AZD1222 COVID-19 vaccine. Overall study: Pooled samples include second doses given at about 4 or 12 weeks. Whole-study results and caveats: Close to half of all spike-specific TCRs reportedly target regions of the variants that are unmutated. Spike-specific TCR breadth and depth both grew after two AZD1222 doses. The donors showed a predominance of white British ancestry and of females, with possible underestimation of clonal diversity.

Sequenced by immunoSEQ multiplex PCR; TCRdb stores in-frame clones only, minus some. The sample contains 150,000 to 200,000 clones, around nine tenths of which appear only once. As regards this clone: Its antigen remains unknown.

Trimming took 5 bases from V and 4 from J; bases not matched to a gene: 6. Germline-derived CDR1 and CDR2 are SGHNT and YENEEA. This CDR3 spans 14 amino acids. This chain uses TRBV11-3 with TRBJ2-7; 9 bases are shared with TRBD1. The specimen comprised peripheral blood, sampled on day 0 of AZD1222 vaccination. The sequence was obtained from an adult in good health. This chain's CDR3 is CASSQTQGAYEQYF. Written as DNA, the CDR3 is TGTGCCAGCAGCCAGACACAGGGGGCGTACGAGCAGTACTTC.